The 17 T cell receptor beta chains given below trace back to one sample, sequenced in a study of blood T cell repertoires in COVID-19. Repertoires were generated with immunoSEQ multiplex PCR, while TCRdb's copy carries only in-frame clones and drops some. The data show approximately 170,000 clones, with more than 75% seen just once and approximately 5% held by the top ten. The sample consisted of peripheral blood. The receptors shown here come from a young man with COVID-19, enrolled during active disease.

The chain is built from TRBV4-3 and TRBJ2-1, with 8 bases lining up with TRBD2. Germline trimming cut 0 bases from V and 7 bases from J; bases unmatched to any gene: 8. The CDR3 is 16 residues long. The germline V gene encodes CDR1 LGHNA and CDR2 YSLEER. The CDR3 protein is CASSQDGRARRNEQFF. The CDR3 nucleotides are TGCGCCAGCAGCCAAGACGGGAGGGCCAGGCGGAATGAGCAGTTCTTC.

The chain's CDR3 is CASSRVENSPLHF. The CDR3 nucleotides are TGTGCCAGCAGCAGGGTTGAGAATTCACCCCTCCACTTT. The chain has TRBV12-3 or TRBV12-4 and TRBJ1-6, with a possible D match to TRBD1 (5 bases). This CDR3 has 13 amino acids. V lost 6 bases, J lost 7 bases, and 10 bases lay in between.

The J gene is TRBJ1-5, the V gene TRBV2; the match to TRBD1 covers 8 bases. From germline, CDR1 is SNHLY and CDR2 FYNNEI. This CDR3 has 13 amino acids. Unmatched junction bases numbered 11, after V lost 8 bases and J lost 11 bases. The CDR3 sequence: CASGDRGRLTQHF. The CDR3 DNA sequence: TGTGCCAGCGGCGACAGGGGCCGTCTAACCCAGCATTTT.

This clone was observed once. The chain joins TRBV28 to TRBJ1-1, with D possibly matching TRBD1 (6 bases). Trimming shortened V by 6 bases and J by 5 bases, and 16 bases separated the two germline ends. Germline lookup yields CDR1 MDHEN and CDR2 SYDVKM. This CDR3 is 14 amino acids long. Written as DNA, the CDR3 is TGTGCCAGCAGGATTACGCAGGGGACGACTGAAGCTTTCTTT. Amino acids: CASRITQGTTEAFF.

V and J are TRBV28 and TRBJ2-1; no clear D. V lost 4 bases and J lost 10, with 20 bases in between. This CDR3 spans 15 amino acids. Germline V gives CDR1 MDHEN, CDR2 SYDVKM. CDR3 in DNA: TGTGCCAGCAGTTCCCCCCAGACTGTTTTGGTGGAGCAGTTCTTC. It specifies CASSSPQTVLVEQFF.

This clone was detected a few times. This chain joins TRBV28 and TRBJ1-4, with TRBD1 identical over 9 bases. This CDR3 comprises 17 residues. Germline V gene sequence: CDR1 MDHEN, CDR2 SYDVKM. V shed 6 bases and J 0 bases; nucleotides not matched to a gene: 8. The CDR3 region is CASRTGTGLSTNEKLFF. CDR3 coding DNA: TGTGCCAGCAGAACCGGGACAGGGCTTTCAACTAATGAAAAACTGTTTTTT.

The rearrangement uses TRBV20-1 and TRBJ1-5, with D hard to call. The germline V gene encodes CDR1 DFQATT and CDR2 SNEGSKA (reference sequence). CDR3 length: 16 amino acids. The V end was cut by 3 bases, the J end by 0 bases, with 15 bases between. This CDR3 reads CSASGSQTYSNQPQHF. CDR3 sequence (DNA): TGCAGTGCTAGTGGGTCCCAGACATATAGCAATCAGCCCCAGCATTTT.

The V gene is TRBV19, the J gene TRBJ2-7, with D hard to call. This CDR3 region has 14 residues. Germline CDR1 is LNHDA and CDR2 is SQIVND (reference sequence). Trimming removed 7 bases at V and 1 base at J, with 14 bases between. CDR3 loop: CASTPGVGSYEQYF. CDR3 DNA sequence: TGTGCCAGTACCCCCGGTGTCGGTTCCTACGAGCAGTACTTC.

This clone was detected once. The rearrangement links TRBV19 to TRBJ2-3, with 9 bases matching TRBD1. V trimming: 3 bases; J trimming: 2 bases; junction bases outside the gene matches: 9. Per germline, CDR1 LNHDA and CDR2 SQIVND (reference sequence). The CDR3 spans 17 residues. The CDR3: CASSMTGTGIATDTQYF. Written as DNA, the CDR3 is TGTGCCAGTAGTATGACCGGGACAGGGATCGCCACAGATACGCAGTATTTT.

This rearrangement joins TRBV6-1 to TRBJ2-5; perhaps TRBD2 as D (5 bases). V was shortened by 3 bases and J by 5 bases, with 13 bases between the two germline ends. Per germline, CDR1 MNHNS and CDR2 SASEGT. CDR3 size: 14 residues. CDR3 nucleotide sequence: TGTGCCAGCAGTGAGCTAGCCGGCGGGGAGACCCAGTACTTC. Translation gives CASSELAGGETQYF.

V gene TRBV3-1 (or the pseudogene TRBV3-2) combines with J gene TRBJ2-7; possible D gene TRBD2, 5 bases. This CDR3 is built from 14 residues. CDR1 is LGHDT and CDR2 is YNNKEL in the germline V gene (reference sequence). V lost 4 bases and J 6 bases, leaving 16 bases between the germline ends. The CDR3 DNA follows: TGTGCCAGCAGCCGAGTACTAGGCCCGGGCGAGCAGTACTTC. This codes for CASSRVLGPGEQYF.

The genes are TRBV5-1 and TRBJ1-1, with 7 nucleotides matching TRBD1. The CDR3 covers 14 residues. The V gene end was trimmed by 0 bases and the J gene end by 4 bases; junction bases not matched to a gene: 3. Germline V gene lookup returns CDR1 SGHRS and CDR2 YFSETQ. CDR3 DNA: TGCGCCAGCAGCTTGGGACAGGGTGGCACTGAAGCTTTCTTT. Translating it yields CASSLGQGGTEAFF.

The CDR3 loop is CASSVDRAGSYNSPLHF. DNA for the CDR3: TGTGCCAGCAGCGTAGACCGGGCAGGGTCATATAATTCACCCCTCCACTTT. This chain uses TRBV9 with TRBJ1-6, with D perhaps matching TRBD1 (5 bases). This CDR3 comprises 17 residues. V was pared by 0 bases and J by 4 bases, with 14 bases between. Germline V CDR1 and CDR2: SGDLS, YYNGEE.

This chain joins TRBV12-3 or TRBV12-4 and TRBJ1-5, with unresolved D. Trimming took off 3 bases at V and 7 bases at J, with 10 bases between the two ends. This CDR3 is built from 13 residues. This CDR3 reads CASSLRVVQPQHF. CDR3 nucleotides: TGTGCCAGCAGTTTGAGGGTGGTACAGCCCCAGCATTTT.

The rearrangement joins TRBV30 to TRBJ2-1; D perhaps matches TRBD2 (6 bases). V shed 5 bases and J shed 2 bases, with 13 bases lying between them. The CDR3 sequence is 14 residues long. The germline V gene encodes CDR1 GTSNPN and CDR2 SVGIG (reference sequence). The CDR3 DNA sequence: TGTGCCTGGGGCGGACTACCTACCTACAATGAGCAGTTCTTC. Translating it yields CAWGGLPTYNEQFF.

The chain carries TRBV7-9 and TRBJ2-7, with D possibly matching TRBD2 (6 bases). Trimming stripped 5 bases from V and 0 bases from J, with 17 bases between. CDR3 length: 16 residues. CDR1 SEHNR and CDR2 FQNEAQ come from the germline V gene (reference sequence). CDR3 in amino acids: CASSPRRDSNSYEQYF. The CDR3 nucleotides read TGTGCCAGCAGCCCCCGGAGGGATTCCAACTCCTACGAGCAGTACTTC.

The rearrangement joins TRBV6-5 to TRBJ2-7; TRBD1 agrees at 11 bases. Per the germline V gene, CDR1 is MNHEY and CDR2 is SVGAGI. V trimming: 9 bases; J trimming: 2 bases; junction bases outside the gene matches: 3. The CDR3 is 13 amino acids. The CDR3 is CARRGQGAYEQYF. The CDR3 DNA is TGTGCCAGAAGGGGACAGGGGGCCTACGAGCAGTACTTC.